The rows below give T cell receptor beta chains drawn from one sample of a study of blood T cell repertoires in COVID-19. Using immunoSEQ multiplex PCR, the repertoire was profiled, and TCRdb retains in-frame clones only, with some absent. This table has 55,000 to 80,000 clones, roughly 75% appearing once. The sequenced material came from peripheral blood. These TCRs come from a man in his 60s with COVID-19, enrolled during active disease. Both conserved end residues are part of each CDR3. Each record gives: CDR3 DNA, CDR3 protein, D gene, V gene, clone size, CDR3 length, J gene. The D gene is left open where the match is weak. The listing skips clone size in some rows; elsewhere it reads once, few, many or a size class.

CDR3 DNA: TGCAGCGTTGCGGTGCCACGCACAGATACGCAGTATTTT
CDR3 protein: CSVAVPRTDTQYF
D gene: NA
V gene: TRBV29-1
clone size: NA
CDR3 length: 13
J gene: TRBJ2-3

CDR3 DNA: TGCGCCAGCAGCTTGAAGGACAGGCCAGCCCCGGAGGAGACCCAGTACTTC
CDR3 protein: CASSLKDRPAPEETQYF
D gene: TRBD1
V gene: TRBV5-1
clone size: many
CDR3 length: 17
J gene: TRBJ2-5

CDR3 DNA: TGTGCCAGTAGTCCCCCCGGTCTCCACTCTGGAAACACCATATATTTT
CDR3 protein: CASSPPGLHSGNTIYF
D gene: NA
V gene: TRBV19
clone size: NA
CDR3 length: 16
J gene: TRBJ1-3

CDR3 DNA: TGTGCCAGCAGCGTAGGTCAGGGCAGCGGCTACACCTTC
CDR3 protein: CASSVGQGSGYTF
D gene: NA
V gene: TRBV9
clone size: NA
CDR3 length: 13
J gene: TRBJ1-2

CDR3 DNA: TGTGCCAGCAGCCCTTCGAGCGGGAGGTTGGATGAGCAGTTCTTC
CDR3 protein: CASSPSSGRLDEQFF
D gene: TRBD2
V gene: TRBV3-1/TRBV3-2
clone size: NA
CDR3 length: 15
J gene: TRBJ2-1

CDR3 DNA: TGTGCCAGCAGCTTATTTAAGGGGGAATCTTACGAGCAGTACTTC
CDR3 protein: CASSLFKGESYEQYF
D gene: NA
V gene: TRBV11-2
clone size: many
CDR3 length: 15
J gene: TRBJ2-7

CDR3 DNA: TGTGCCTGGAGCACGGGACTAGCGGGGTACAATGAGCAGTTCTTC
CDR3 protein: CAWSTGLAGYNEQFF
D gene: TRBD2
V gene: TRBV30
clone size: NA
CDR3 length: 15
J gene: TRBJ2-1

CDR3 DNA: TGTGCCAGCAGCCAAGAATTCTTAAGCGGGAGGACCGGGGAGCTGTTTTTT
CDR3 protein: CASSQEFLSGRTGELFF
D gene: TRBD2
V gene: TRBV3-1/TRBV3-2
clone size: NA
CDR3 length: 17
J gene: TRBJ2-2

CDR3 DNA: TGTGCCACCAGTGAGGTAGCGGGGGACAATGAGCAGTTCTTC
CDR3 protein: CATSEVAGDNEQFF
D gene: TRBD2
V gene: TRBV24-1
clone size: NA
CDR3 length: 14
J gene: TRBJ2-1

CDR3 DNA: TGTGCCAGCAGCCATACTCTTACGGGGAGGGGCCCAGATACGCAGTATTTT
CDR3 protein: CASSHTLTGRGPDTQYF
D gene: TRBD2
V gene: TRBV3-1/TRBV3-2
clone size: once
CDR3 length: 17
J gene: TRBJ2-3

CDR3 DNA: TGTGCCAGCAGCCGCCAGGGAAGGGATGAGCAGTTCTTC
CDR3 protein: CASSRQGRDEQFF
D gene: NA
V gene: TRBV3-1/TRBV3-2
clone size: NA
CDR3 length: 13
J gene: TRBJ2-1

CDR3 DNA: TGTGCCACCCGGGACAGTCGTTCACCCCTCCACTTT
CDR3 protein: CATRDSRSPLHF
D gene: TRBD1
V gene: TRBV6-6
clone size: NA
CDR3 length: 12
J gene: TRBJ1-6

CDR3 DNA: TGCGCCAGCAGCCCCGGGACAGGGAATACTGAAGCTTTCTTT
CDR3 protein: CASSPGTGNTEAFF
D gene: TRBD1
V gene: TRBV5-1
clone size: NA
CDR3 length: 14
J gene: TRBJ1-1

CDR3 DNA: TGTGCCAGCAGCCTGGGCCAGGGAGGACTCCAAGAGACCCAGTACTTC
CDR3 protein: CASSLGQGGLQETQYF
D gene: NA
V gene: TRBV7-9
clone size: NA
CDR3 length: 16
J gene: TRBJ2-5

CDR3 DNA: TGTGCCAGCTCACCAGACAGGGGGTACTCACCCCTCCACTTT
CDR3 protein: CASSPDRGYSPLHF
D gene: TRBD1
V gene: TRBV18
clone size: NA
CDR3 length: 14
J gene: TRBJ1-6

CDR3 DNA: TGTGCCAGCAGCGTATCTACCAATCAGCCCCAGCATTTT
CDR3 protein: CASSVSTNQPQHF
D gene: NA
V gene: TRBV9
clone size: few
CDR3 length: 13
J gene: TRBJ1-5

CDR3 DNA: TGTGCCAGTAGCCAAGGACTAGCGGGGGTCAATGAGCAGTTCTTC
CDR3 protein: CASSQGLAGVNEQFF
D gene: TRBD2
V gene: TRBV19
clone size: NA
CDR3 length: 15
J gene: TRBJ2-1

CDR3 DNA: TGTGCCAGTAGTGAGATAGCGGGCTCGGGGGAGACCCAGTACTTC
CDR3 protein: CASSEIAGSGETQYF
D gene: TRBD2
V gene: TRBV19
clone size: NA
CDR3 length: 15
J gene: TRBJ2-5

CDR3 DNA: TGTGCCATCAACGCGGGAGGCGCCTACGAGCAGTACTTC
CDR3 protein: CAINAGGAYEQYF
D gene: TRBD2
V gene: TRBV10-3
clone size: NA
CDR3 length: 13
J gene: TRBJ2-7

CDR3 DNA: TGTGCCAGCAGTCCAGCCGGGACAGGGGACTATGGCTACACCTTC
CDR3 protein: CASSPAGTGDYGYTF
D gene: TRBD1
V gene: TRBV2
clone size: NA
CDR3 length: 15
J gene: TRBJ1-2

CDR3 DNA: TGTGCCAGTAGTAACCTAGCGGGAGGGATCACCGGGGAGCTGTTTTTT
CDR3 protein: CASSNLAGGITGELFF
D gene: TRBD2
V gene: TRBV19
clone size: NA
CDR3 length: 16
J gene: TRBJ2-2

CDR3 DNA: TGCAGCGTTTCGAAGGTAACAGGGGGAAACACTGAAGCTTTCTTT
CDR3 protein: CSVSKVTGGNTEAFF
D gene: TRBD1
V gene: TRBV29-1
clone size: few
CDR3 length: 15
J gene: TRBJ1-1

CDR3 DNA: TGTGCCAGCAGCCTCACCTTAGGACAGTCATTCTATGGCTACACCTTC
CDR3 protein: CASSLTLGQSFYGYTF
D gene: NA
V gene: TRBV7-9
clone size: NA
CDR3 length: 16
J gene: TRBJ1-2

CDR3 DNA: TGTGCCAGCAGCGTCAGGGTTGACACTGAAGCTTTCTTT
CDR3 protein: CASSVRVDTEAFF
D gene: NA
V gene: TRBV7-9
clone size: NA
CDR3 length: 13
J gene: TRBJ1-1

CDR3 DNA: TGCAGCGCTGAACAGGGGGGTAGTGAAGCTTTCTTT
CDR3 protein: CSAEQGGSEAFF
D gene: TRBD1
V gene: TRBV29-1
clone size: NA
CDR3 length: 12
J gene: TRBJ1-1

CDR3 DNA: TGTGCCAGCACCCTTGGACTAGCTGCAGGAAGTGAGCAGTTCTTC
CDR3 protein: CASTLGLAAGSEQFF
D gene: TRBD2
V gene: TRBV11-2
clone size: NA
CDR3 length: 15
J gene: TRBJ2-1

CDR3 DNA: TGTGCCACCAGTGATTGGGAAGGGGGAGAGACCCAGTACTTC
CDR3 protein: CATSDWEGGETQYF
D gene: NA
V gene: TRBV24-1
clone size: once
CDR3 length: 14
J gene: TRBJ2-5

CDR3 DNA: TGTGCCAGCAGTTTTACAGGGGTCTACGAGCAGTACTTC
CDR3 protein: CASSFTGVYEQYF
D gene: TRBD1
V gene: TRBV6-5
clone size: NA
CDR3 length: 13
J gene: TRBJ2-7

CDR3 DNA: TGTGCCAGCAGCTTAGGGAGCGGGAGGCTATACGAGCAGTACTTC
CDR3 protein: CASSLGSGRLYEQYF
D gene: TRBD2
V gene: TRBV7-2
clone size: NA
CDR3 length: 15
J gene: TRBJ2-7

CDR3 DNA: TGTGCCAGCAGCCCGCGGGGGGCGGGAGAGACCCAGTACTTC
CDR3 protein: CASSPRGAGETQYF
D gene: TRBD2
V gene: TRBV11-3
clone size: NA
CDR3 length: 14
J gene: TRBJ2-5

CDR3 DNA: TGTGCCTGGAGCCCGGGACAGGGTTTACCCCTCCACTTT
CDR3 protein: CAWSPGQGLPLHF
D gene: TRBD1
V gene: TRBV30
clone size: NA
CDR3 length: 13
J gene: TRBJ1-6

CDR3 DNA: TGTGCCAGCAGCCGCACAGTAGGGGACAGGTCTAATTCACCCCTCCACTTT
CDR3 protein: CASSRTVGDRSNSPLHF
D gene: TRBD1
V gene: TRBV14
clone size: NA
CDR3 length: 17
J gene: TRBJ1-6

CDR3 DNA: TGTGCCAGCAGTTTTCTCTCTCCTAGCGGGCAGTTCTTC
CDR3 protein: CASSFLSPSGQFF
D gene: TRBD2
V gene: TRBV6-5
clone size: NA
CDR3 length: 13
J gene: TRBJ2-1

CDR3 DNA: TGTGCCAGCAGCTTAATCAGGGGGCGGAATGAAAAACTGTTTTTT
CDR3 protein: CASSLIRGRNEKLFF
D gene: TRBD1
V gene: TRBV11-2
clone size: NA
CDR3 length: 15
J gene: TRBJ1-4

CDR3 DNA: TGTGCCAGCAGTCGCGGCCCCGGGAGCACAGATACGCAGTATTTT
CDR3 protein: CASSRGPGSTDTQYF
D gene: NA
V gene: TRBV6-2/TRBV6-3
clone size: once
CDR3 length: 15
J gene: TRBJ2-3

CDR3 DNA: TGTGCCAGCAGCCTCAGGACAGCAGAAGGAAACACCATATATTTT
CDR3 protein: CASSLRTAEGNTIYF
D gene: NA
V gene: TRBV6-6
clone size: once
CDR3 length: 15
J gene: TRBJ1-3

CDR3 DNA: TGTGCCAGCAGCCAAGGGGGACTAGTATTTATCGGGGAGCTGTTTTTT
CDR3 protein: CASSQGGLVFIGELFF
D gene: TRBD2
V gene: TRBV3-1/TRBV3-2
clone size: NA
CDR3 length: 16
J gene: TRBJ2-2

CDR3 DNA: TGTGCCACCAGTGATGTTGTAATGAGGCAGTTCTTC
CDR3 protein: CATSDVVMRQFF
D gene: NA
V gene: TRBV24-1
clone size: few
CDR3 length: 12
J gene: TRBJ2-1

CDR3 DNA: TGTGCCAGCAGCTCCCGGGGGGCTAGAGAAAAACTGTTTTTT
CDR3 protein: CASSSRGAREKLFF
D gene: NA
V gene: TRBV5-4
clone size: NA
CDR3 length: 14
J gene: TRBJ1-4

CDR3 DNA: TGTGCCAGCAGTCTTCTAGGGGGCGGTGATGGCAATCAGCCCCAGCATTTT
CDR3 protein: CASSLLGGGDGNQPQHF
D gene: TRBD1
V gene: TRBV6-6
clone size: NA
CDR3 length: 17
J gene: TRBJ1-5

CDR3 DNA: TGCGCCAGCAGCTTAGGGGTTGTTCTGGGGGCCAACGTCCTGACTTTC
CDR3 protein: CASSLGVVLGANVLTF
D gene: NA
V gene: TRBV5-1
clone size: few
CDR3 length: 16
J gene: TRBJ2-6

CDR3 DNA: TGTGCCAGCAGCTCCAGCAGGACCTACGAGCAGTACTTC
CDR3 protein: CASSSSRTYEQYF
D gene: NA
V gene: TRBV11-2
clone size: NA
CDR3 length: 13
J gene: TRBJ2-7

CDR3 DNA: TGTGCCAGCAGCTTGGCCTATATGGATACGCAGTATTTT
CDR3 protein: CASSLAYMDTQYF
D gene: NA
V gene: TRBV5-6
clone size: NA
CDR3 length: 13
J gene: TRBJ2-3

CDR3 DNA: TGCAGCGTTGGGGGGCCGGAACGCACCGGGGAGCTGTTTTTT
CDR3 protein: CSVGGPERTGELFF
D gene: NA
V gene: TRBV29-1
clone size: NA
CDR3 length: 14
J gene: TRBJ2-2

CDR3 DNA: TGTGCCAGCAGGATGGAGGGCGATGAGCAGTTCTTC
CDR3 protein: CASRMEGDEQFF
D gene: NA
V gene: TRBV7-9
clone size: NA
CDR3 length: 12
J gene: TRBJ2-1

CDR3 DNA: TGTGCCTCCGACGGGAGGAGCGACGAGCAGTACTTC
CDR3 protein: CASDGRSDEQYF
D gene: TRBD2
V gene: TRBV30
clone size: NA
CDR3 length: 12
J gene: TRBJ2-7

CDR3 DNA: TGTGCCAGCAGTTACAACAGGGTCAACACTGAAGCTTTCTTT
CDR3 protein: CASSYNRVNTEAFF
D gene: NA
V gene: TRBV6-2/TRBV6-3
clone size: NA
CDR3 length: 14
J gene: TRBJ1-1

CDR3 DNA: TGTGCCAGCACCACGAGGAGTTACGAGCAGTACTTC
CDR3 protein: CASTTRSYEQYF
D gene: NA
V gene: TRBV2
clone size: NA
CDR3 length: 12
J gene: TRBJ2-7

CDR3 DNA: TGTGCCAGCAGCTCATCCGCTAACGTCGAGCAGTACTTC
CDR3 protein: CASSSSANVEQYF
D gene: NA
V gene: TRBV5-6
clone size: NA
CDR3 length: 13
J gene: TRBJ2-7

CDR3 DNA: TGCGCCAGCAGCTTGGCCAGGGCGCCAGATACGCAGTATTTT
CDR3 protein: CASSLARAPDTQYF
D gene: NA
V gene: TRBV5-1
clone size: few
CDR3 length: 14
J gene: TRBJ2-3

CDR3 DNA: TGTGCCAGCAGCTATTTATCATTCTATTCTGGGGCCAACGTCCTGACTTTC
CDR3 protein: CASSYLSFYSGANVLTF
D gene: NA
V gene: TRBV11-2
clone size: NA
CDR3 length: 17
J gene: TRBJ2-6

CDR3 DNA: TGTGCCAGCAGCCTCTCGGGTTTTGAGACCCAGTACTTC
CDR3 protein: CASSLSGFETQYF
D gene: NA
V gene: TRBV11-3
clone size: NA
CDR3 length: 13
J gene: TRBJ2-5

CDR3 DNA: TGTGCCAGCAGCTTCGACAGGGCAAAATTGTTTTTT
CDR3 protein: CASSFDRAKLFF
D gene: TRBD1
V gene: TRBV7-2
clone size: NA
CDR3 length: 12
J gene: TRBJ1-4

CDR3 DNA: TGTGCCACCAGTGGAGAACCCCGGAATGAGCAGTTCTTC
CDR3 protein: CATSGEPRNEQFF
D gene: NA
V gene: TRBV24-1
clone size: NA
CDR3 length: 13
J gene: TRBJ2-1

CDR3 DNA: TGTGCCAGCAGTTCCCAGGACAGGGTCGAGGGCGAGCAGTACTTC
CDR3 protein: CASSSQDRVEGEQYF
D gene: TRBD1
V gene: TRBV28
clone size: NA
CDR3 length: 15
J gene: TRBJ2-7